These 22 T cell receptor beta chains came from one sample sequenced in a study of blood T cells in healthy people across ages. Together with a sample-barcoded 5' primer, a J-beta primer mix was included in a second PCR lasting roughly 6 to 12 cycles. TCRdb itself ran the 5' RACE reads through MiXCR, one entry per CDR3 protein. The sample contains more than 800,000 distinct CDR3 sequences, roughly 45% of which appear only once. Sequencing was performed on blood. These receptors were taken from a woman in her sixties in good health.

CDR3 DNA sequence: TGTGCCAGCAGCTTAACTGCCGCAAAACAAGAGACCCAGTACTTC. Protein sequence: CASSLTAAKQETQYF. J is TRBJ2-5 and V is TRBV7-3; unclear D gene. CDR3 length equals 15 residues. V was cut by 0 bases and J by 2 bases, with 10 bases left in between. CDR1 and CDR2 (germline): SGHTA, FQGTGA.

The chain recombines TRBV30 with TRBJ1-1, with D uncertain. The CDR3 loop spans 13 amino acids. Looked up from germline, CDR1 is GTSNPN and CDR2 is SVGIG (reference sequence). Trimming took off 0 bases at V and 3 bases at J, with 8 bases between the two ends. The CDR3 nucleotides read TGTGCCTGGAGTGTACACAGCTACACTGAAGCTTTCTTT. This translates into CAWSVHSYTEAFF.

The gene calls are TRBV20-1 and TRBJ2-5, with D possibly matching TRBD2 (6 bases). Germline CDR1 reads DFQATT; CDR2 reads SNEGSKA (reference sequence). This CDR3 has 11 residues. Trimming took 1 base from V and 11 from J, leaving 11 bases between them. CDR3 residues: CSARGTTEQYF. In DNA form, the CDR3 reads TGCAGTGCTAGAGGGACTACGGAGCAGTACTTC.

This sequence joins TRBV12-3 or TRBV12-4 and TRBJ2-1; D is uncertain. The V end lost 3 bases, the J end lost 2 bases, and 5 bases lay between the germline ends. CDR3 size: 13 residues. The CDR3 reads CASSFNTYNEQFF. The CDR3, as DNA: TGTGCCAGCAGTTTCAACACCTACAATGAGCAGTTCTTC.

This clonotype was seen a few times. The J gene is TRBJ2-4, the V gene TRBV20-1; D is unclear. Germline CDR1 reads DFQATT; CDR2 reads SNEGSKA (reference sequence). The V gene lost 2 bases and the J gene lost 0 bases, with 11 bases spanning the gap. This CDR3 region has 15 residues. The DNA of the CDR3 is TGCAGTGCTAGACCTCAAGCGCTAGCCAAAAACATTCAGTACTTC. Its translation is CSARPQALAKNIQYF.

This clonotype was recorded many times. The V gene is TRBV20-1, the J gene TRBJ1-1; possible D gene TRBD1, 5 bases. The CDR3 has 15 residues. Germline CDR1 DFQATT, CDR2 SNEGSKA (reference sequence). V was clipped by 3 bases and J by 4 bases, with 18 bases between them. CDR3 DNA sequence: TGCAGTGCTAGTGGGGTGGGGAAGGGGACCACTGAAGCTTTCTTT. Translating it yields CSASGVGKGTTEAFF.

The table lists this clonotype with a few counts. The rearrangement joins TRBV12-3 or TRBV12-4 to TRBJ2-7, with 11 positions matching TRBD1. This CDR3 has 15 amino acids. The J segment lost 2 bases and the V segment lost 6 bases, leaving 6 bases of the junction unmatched. The CDR3 is CASSTGTGGAYEQYF. CDR3 coding DNA: TGTGCCAGCAGCACCGGGACAGGGGGTGCCTACGAGCAGTACTTC.

A note on this clonotype: One junction end does not reproduce the germline sequence, and a read error may be involved. The chain combines TRBV29-1 with TRBJ2-4, with 7 nucleotides matching TRBD1. Germline V CDR1 and CDR2: SQVTM, ANQGSEA. This CDR3 has 16 residues. Here the CDR3 reads CSVEGGAGLAKNIQYF. CDR3 nucleotides: TGCAGCGTCGAAGGGGGCGCCGGCCTAGCCAAAAACATTCAGTACTTC.

The genes are TRBV6-4 and TRBJ2-1; D may match TRBD1 or TRBD2 (5 bases each). The germline gives CDR1 MRHNA, CDR2 SNTAGT. The CDR3 totals 15 residues. The germline V and J ends were trimmed by 3 bases and 4 bases, with 13 bases remaining between them. The CDR3 loop reads CASSDRDGEYNEQFF. CDR3 sequence (DNA): TGTGCCAGCAGTGATAGGGACGGAGAATACAATGAGCAGTTCTTC.

The chain has TRBV20-1 and TRBJ2-1; 11 nucleotides match TRBD2. The better agreement between TRBJ2-7 and the DNA end casts doubt on the J call. The CDR3 runs to 15 residues. Germline CDR1 is DFQATT and CDR2 is SNEGSKA (reference sequence). CDR3 nucleotide sequence: TGCAGTGCTCACCCCGGGACTAGCGGTTACAATGAGCAGTACTTC. Translation: CSAHPGTSGYNEQYF.

The chain carries TRBV20-1 and TRBJ2-1; no clear D. V was cut by 5 bases and J by 6 bases, with 14 bases left in between. The CDR3 is 13 residues long. Per the germline V gene, CDR1 is DFQATT and CDR2 is SNEGSKA (reference sequence). The CDR3 DNA sequence: TGCAGTGCTCCCTGGGGTCATGTCAATGAGCAGTTCTTC. Translating it yields CSAPWGHVNEQFF.

This clonotype was recorded a few times. The CDR3 region is CASSQGGLGVNEQFF. CDR3 DNA sequence: TGTGCCAGCAGCCAAGGGGGACTAGGAGTGAATGAGCAGTTCTTC. The chain carries TRBV7-9 and TRBJ2-1; 8 bases fit TRBD2. V lost 5 bases, J lost 7 bases, and 10 bases stayed unmatched. The CDR3 sequence is 15 residues long. Germline CDR1 and CDR2: SEHNR and FQNEAQ (reference sequence). Combining the CDR3 with reference TRBV7-9 and TRBJ2-1 gives the whole variable domain DTGVSQNPRHKITKRGQNVTFRCDPISEHNRLYWYRQTLGQGPEFLTYFQNEAQLEKSRLLSDRFSAERPKGSFSTLEIQRTEQGDSAMYLCASSQGGLGVNEQFFGPGTRLTVL.

This clonotype has more than one count but fewer than ten. The chain recombines TRBV20-1 with TRBJ2-1; 11 bases agree with TRBD2. The CDR3 contains 15 residues. Germline V gene data show CDR1 as DFQATT and CDR2 as SNEGSKA (reference sequence). V lost 1 base, J lost 7 bases, and 6 bases stayed unmatched. CDR3 in DNA: TGCAGTGCTAGAGGTACTCTAGCGGGAGGTAATGAGCAGTTCTTC. This codes for CSARGTLAGGNEQFF.

This clonotype showed up many times. The rearrangement uses TRBV20-1 and TRBJ2-3; 9 positions match TRBD2. The germline V gene encodes CDR1 DFQATT and CDR2 SNEGSKA (reference sequence). CDR3 length: 15 residues. The J segment lost 2 bases and the V segment lost 4 bases, leaving 7 bases of the junction unmatched. CDR3 sequence: CSATQTSGYTDTQYF. The DNA of the CDR3 is TGCAGTGCTACCCAGACTAGCGGATACACAGATACGCAGTATTTT.

This clonotype was seen a few times. The chain links TRBV5-1 to TRBJ2-1; 11 bases map to TRBD2. The CDR3 is 18 amino acids. V lost 5 bases and J lost 4; bases outside the gene matches: 14. Germline assignment: CDR1 SGHRS and CDR2 YFSETQ. The CDR3 DNA reads TGCGCCAGCAGTCCTATGAATAGACTAGCGGGGAATTACAATGAGCAGTTCTTC. Translated, it gives CASSPMNRLAGNYNEQFF.

This chain joins TRBV7-2 and TRBJ2-7; the match to TRBD2 covers 10 bases. Unmatched junction bases numbered 10, after V lost 4 bases and J lost 7 bases. The CDR3 is made up of 15 amino acids. Germline CDR1 SGHTA, CDR2 FQGNSA. The CDR3, as DNA: TGTGCCAGCAGCTCAGGACCTGGACTAGCGGAGGAGCAGTACTTC. This encodes CASSSGPGLAEEQYF.

This clonotype appeared a single time. The chain has TRBV20-1 and TRBJ2-1, with D unresolved. Per the germline V gene, CDR1 is DFQATT and CDR2 is SNEGSKA (reference sequence). V shed 6 bases and J shed 11 bases, with 14 bases lying between them. The CDR3 runs to 11 residues. The CDR3 DNA sequence: TGCAGTGCCCCACTGGGTAATAAGCAGTTCTTC. Residues: CSAPLGNKQFF.

The rearrangement joins TRBV9 to TRBJ2-6; D not certain. The CDR3 spans 16 residues. The germline V gene has CDR1 SGDLS and CDR2 YYNGEE. Trimming cost V 3 bases and J 0 bases, with 10 bases left between them. The CDR3 region is CASSEQVHSGANVLTF. The CDR3, as DNA: TGTGCCAGCAGCGAGCAGGTCCACTCTGGGGCCAACGTCCTGACTTTC. The full variable domain, rest sourced from reference TRBV9 and TRBJ2-6, is DSGVTQTPKHLITATGQRVTLRCSPRSGDLSVYWYQQSLDQGLQFLIQYYNGEERAKGNILERFSAQQFPDLHSELNLSSLELGDSALYFCASSEQVHSGANVLTFGAGSRLTVL.

The chain couples TRBV6-1 to TRBJ2-7; D is uncertain. V was shortened by 4 bases and J by 7 bases, with 20 bases between the two germline ends. Germline CDR1 MNHNS, CDR2 SASEGT. The CDR3 runs 15 residues. The CDR3 region is CASSAPGLTYNEQYF. Here the CDR3 DNA reads TGTGCCAGCAGTGCTCCGGGTCTTACCTACAATGAGCAGTACTTC.

Worth noting for this clonotype: At one end, the junction sequence differs from germline, possibly due to a read error. CDR3 sequence (DNA): TGCAGTGTTAGAGATCGGAGGGGGATATACAATGAGCAGTTCTTC. Translated, it gives CSVRDRRGIYNEQFF. J is TRBJ2-1 and V is TRBV20-1; tentatively, D is TRBD1 or TRBD2 (6 bases each). CDR1 is DFQATT and CDR2 is SNEGSKA in the germline V gene (reference sequence). CDR3 length equals 15 residues.

J is TRBJ2-5 and V is TRBV20-1; D might be TRBD1 or TRBD2, each matching 5 bases. The V gene lost 0 bases and the J gene lost 5 bases, with 13 bases spanning the gap. The CDR3 sequence is 14 residues long. Germline CDR1 reads DFQATT; CDR2 reads SNEGSKA (reference sequence). CDR3 protein: CSARDRAGTETQYF. The CDR3 DNA is TGCAGTGCTAGAGATCGGGCAGGGACGGAGACCCAGTACTTC.

The V and J genes are TRBV5-1 and TRBJ2-1; TRBD2 matches at 9 bases. Looked up from germline, CDR1 is SGHRS and CDR2 is YFSETQ. V shed 3 bases, J shed 4 bases, and the junction held 5 bases outside the gene matches. The CDR3 length is 15 residues. The CDR3 is CASSSSSGTYNEQFF. CDR3 bases: TGCGCCAGCAGCTCTTCTAGCGGGACTTACAATGAGCAGTTCTTC.